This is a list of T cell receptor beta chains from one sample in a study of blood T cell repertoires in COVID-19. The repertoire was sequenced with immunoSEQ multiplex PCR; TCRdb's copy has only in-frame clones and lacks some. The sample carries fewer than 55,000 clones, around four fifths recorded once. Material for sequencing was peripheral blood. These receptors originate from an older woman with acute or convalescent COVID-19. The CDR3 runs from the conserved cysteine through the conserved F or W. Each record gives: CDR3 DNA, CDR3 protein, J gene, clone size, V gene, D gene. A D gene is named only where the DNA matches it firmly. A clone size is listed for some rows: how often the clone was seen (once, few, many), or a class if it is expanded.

DNA: TGTGCCAGCAGCCAGACAGGGGTATTAGGTGGCTACACCTTC
CDR3: CASSQTGVLGGYTF
J: TRBJ1-2
size: NA
V: TRBV6-5
D: TRBD1

DNA: TGTGCCAGCAGCCAAGTAGGGACTAGCGGGACCCCCAACTACGAGCAGTACTTC
CDR3: CASSQVGTSGTPNYEQYF
J: TRBJ2-7
size: NA
V: TRBV4-2
D: TRBD2

DNA: TGTGCCAGCGGGAGGAATGAGCAGTTCTTC
CDR3: CASGRNEQFF
J: TRBJ2-1
size: NA
V: TRBV28
D: NA

DNA: TGTGCCAGCAGCCCGACAGGGGAGTATGGCTACACCTTC
CDR3: CASSPTGEYGYTF
J: TRBJ1-2
size: NA
V: TRBV6-6
D: TRBD1

DNA: TGTGCCAGCAGCCGGGGACTCCGAAACGGGGAGCTGTTTTTT
CDR3: CASSRGLRNGELFF
J: TRBJ2-2
size: few
V: TRBV14
D: NA

DNA: TGTGCCTGGAGTCGGTCCTACGAGCAGTACTTC
CDR3: CAWSRSYEQYF
J: TRBJ2-7
size: NA
V: TRBV30
D: NA

DNA: TGTGCCAGCACCCGGGACACCAATCAGCCCCAGCATTTT
CDR3: CASTRDTNQPQHF
J: TRBJ1-5
size: NA
V: TRBV6-5
D: NA

DNA: TGTGCCAGCAGTGAGCGCGACAGGGCGAACACTGAAGCTTTCTTT
CDR3: CASSERDRANTEAFF
J: TRBJ1-1
size: NA
V: TRBV6-1
D: TRBD1

DNA: TGTGCCAGCAGCAAAGACGATCCCGGTCCAAGGGGCACCAATCAGCCCCAGCATTTT
CDR3: CASSKDDPGPRGTNQPQHF
J: TRBJ1-5
size: once
V: TRBV21-1
D: NA

DNA: TGTGCCAGTAGTACGAGCGGGGGGGCGACCGGGGAGCTGTTTTTT
CDR3: CASSTSGGATGELFF
J: TRBJ2-2
size: NA
V: TRBV19
D: TRBD2

DNA: TGTGCCAGCAGTTATCAGGGGATGAACACTGAAGCTTTCTTT
CDR3: CASSYQGMNTEAFF
J: TRBJ1-1
size: NA
V: TRBV6-6
D: NA

DNA: TGTGCCAGCAGTGTCGGGATCGGACAGGGAACTGTTGGAGCTTTCTTT
CDR3: CASSVGIGQGTVGAFF
J: TRBJ1-1
size: few
V: TRBV6-1
D: TRBD1

DNA: TGTGCCAGCAGTTTATCCAGCTATGGCTACACCTTC
CDR3: CASSLSSYGYTF
J: TRBJ1-2
size: NA
V: TRBV12-3/TRBV12-4
D: NA

DNA: TGTGCCAGCAGTTTGGGCGGGAGCTCCTACAATGAGCAGTTCTTC
CDR3: CASSLGGSSYNEQFF
J: TRBJ2-1
size: NA
V: TRBV28
D: TRBD2

DNA: TGCGCCAGCAGCGACAGGGGATGGGAGCAGTACTTC
CDR3: CASSDRGWEQYF
J: TRBJ2-7
size: NA
V: TRBV10-2
D: TRBD1

DNA: TGTGCCAGTAGTGACTTCGTCGGGGGGCCTACTGAAGCTTTCTTT
CDR3: CASSDFVGGPTEAFF
J: TRBJ1-1
size: NA
V: TRBV19
D: NA

DNA: TGTGCCAGCTCCCCTCGGCAGGGCCAGAACACTGAAGCTTTCTTT
CDR3: CASSPRQGQNTEAFF
J: TRBJ1-1
size: NA
V: TRBV18
D: NA

DNA: TGTGCCAGCTCACCGAAGACAGGGAGCTCTGGAAACACCATATATTTT
CDR3: CASSPKTGSSGNTIYF
J: TRBJ1-3
size: few
V: TRBV18
D: TRBD1